This is a list of T cell receptor beta chains from one sample in a study of blood T cells in healthy people across ages. TCRdb processed the 5' RACE reads anew with MiXCR; each CDR3 protein has one entry. The data hold 1,500,000 or so distinct CDR3 sequences, with roughly 64% observed a single time. Sequencing was carried out using blood. The origin of the receptors is a man aged 18 to 35 in good health. The CDR3 runs from the conserved cysteine through the conserved F or W. The order of the fields is J gene, V gene, clone size, D gene, CDR3 DNA, CDR3 protein. A D gene is named only where the DNA matches it firmly. Not every row has a clone size; where given, it reads once, few, many or a size class.

>TRBJ2-7|TRBV7-9|.|TRBD2
TGTGCCAGCAGCTTATTTCTAGCGGGGGGCGAAGACGAGCAGTACTTC
CASSLFLAGGEDEQYF
>TRBJ2-3|TRBV29-1|.|TRBD1
TGCAGCGTTGAAGACCCTTGGGGACAGGGGATCGATACGCAGTATTTT
CSVEDPWGQGIDTQYF
>TRBJ2-7|TRBV12-3/TRBV12-4|.|.
TGTGCCAGCAGTTTTACGGCAGGGCAAGACTACGAGCAGTACTTC
CASSFTAGQDYEQYF
>TRBJ2-1|TRBV12-3/TRBV12-4|.|TRBD2
TGTGCCAGCAGTCAGCAGGTAGCGGGTGAGCAGTTCTTC
CASSQQVAGEQFF
>TRBJ2-5|TRBV20-1|.|.
TGCAGTGCCCGCAGGAGCGGCCAACTCCAAGAGACCCAGTACTTC
CSARRSGQLQETQYF
>TRBJ2-1|TRBV6-2/TRBV6-3|few|TRBD2
TGTGCCAGCAGGCAACTAGCGGGCCGTTACAATGAGCAGTTCTTC
CASRQLAGRYNEQFF
>TRBJ2-7|TRBV7-2|.|.
TGTGCCAGCAGCTTCCAGGGGGGGTGGGACGAGCAGTACTTC
CASSFQGGWDEQYF
>TRBJ2-1|TRBV12-3/TRBV12-4|.|.
TGTGCCAGCAGTTTCGGAACACCGACCTCGGCGCAGTTCTTC
CASSFGTPTSAQFF
>TRBJ1-4|TRBV20-1|.|TRBD1
TGCAGTGCTCCAATTTACCACCGGGACAGGGGGCAGACTAATGAAAAACTGTTTTTT
CSAPIYHRDRGQTNEKLFF
>TRBJ1-2|TRBV18|.|.
TGTGCCAGCTCACCCGAGGCAGAGAACTATGGCTACACCTTC
CASSPEAENYGYTF
>TRBJ1-4|TRBV4-1|.|.
TGCGCCAGCAGCCAAGATTTTGCAGGGACTAATGAAAAACTGTTTTTT
CASSQDFAGTNEKLFF
>TRBJ1-6|TRBV4-1|many|.
TGCGCCAGCAGCCACAGACAGGCGTATAATTCACCCCTCCACTTT
CASSHRQAYNSPLHF
>TRBJ2-1|TRBV6-5|.|.
TGTGCCAGCGGGAACGGGTACAATGAGCAGTTCTTC
CASGNGYNEQFF
>TRBJ1-1|TRBV7-9|.|.
TGTGCCAGCAGCTCAACTGGGGGGGAAAACACTGAAGCTTTCTTT
CASSSTGGENTEAFF
>TRBJ2-3|TRBV13|.|.
TGTGCCAGCAGTGGCGCAGAGGGTTCTACTAGCACAGATACGCAGTATTTT
CASSGAEGSTSTDTQYF
>TRBJ2-5|TRBV6-1|.|.
TGTGCCAGCAGTTGGAAAGGGGAGACCCAGTACTTC
CASSWKGETQYF
>TRBJ2-5|TRBV20-1|.|.
TGCAGTGCTAGCTCCCCACTAGCCAAAGAGACCCAGTACTTC
CSASSPLAKETQYF
>TRBJ2-7|TRBV24-1|.|.
TGTGCCACCAGTGAGGCCCGGGACGGAGGTGAGCAGTACTTC
CATSEARDGGEQYF
>TRBJ1-3|TRBV7-6|.|.
TGTGCCAGCAGCTTATCCGCCGTCTCTGGAAACACCATATATTTT
CASSLSAVSGNTIYF
>TRBJ2-5|TRBV18|.|.
TGTGCCAGCTCCGTGGGACAAGGCGGAGAGACCCAGTACTTC
CASSVGQGGETQYF
>TRBJ2-1|TRBV29-1|.|.
TGCAGCGCCGACGACAGTTCAGAGTTCTTC
CSADDSSEFF
>TRBJ1-1|TRBV28|.|TRBD1
TGTGCCAGCAGTTTAACTCCGGGACAGGGGGAGCCCCCAGCTTTCTTT
CASSLTPGQGEPPAFF
>TRBJ1-5|TRBV10-3|few|TRBD1
TGTGCCACCCAGGGGGATTATCAGCCCCAGCATTTT
CATQGDYQPQHF
>TRBJ2-7|TRBV13|once|.
TGTGCCAGCAGCATAATGGGACGGACCTACGAGCAGTACTTC
CASSIMGRTYEQYF
>TRBJ2-7|TRBV10-3|.|.
TGTGCCATCAGTCGGGCCCTGGCGGACGAGCAGTACTTC
CAISRALADEQYF
>TRBJ2-5|TRBV4-3|.|TRBD1
TGCGCCAGCAGCCAAGATCTAAAAGGACAGGCCGGCGGAGAGACCCAGTACTTC
CASSQDLKGQAGGETQYF
>TRBJ2-7|TRBV18|.|.
TGTGCCAGCTCGCCGGGACGCAGCACCTACGAGCAGTACTTC
CASSPGRSTYEQYF
>TRBJ2-1|TRBV20-1|.|.
TGCAGTGCTAGAGCAGACAGGAATCCCAATGAGCAGTTCTTC
CSARADRNPNEQFF
>TRBJ2-3|TRBV2|.|TRBD2
TGTGCCAGCAGCGGAAGGGGACTAGCGGGGTTCACAGATACGCAGTATTTT
CASSGRGLAGFTDTQYF
>TRBJ2-5|TRBV5-1|.|TRBD2
TGCGCCAGCAGCTTGGTACTAGCGGGTTACCAAGAGACCCAGTACTTC
CASSLVLAGYQETQYF
>TRBJ2-4|TRBV18|.|TRBD1
TGTGCCAGCTCACGGGACAGGGGACAGCTAGCCAAAAACATTCAGTACTTC
CASSRDRGQLAKNIQYF
>TRBJ2-1|TRBV5-1|.|.
TGCGCCAGCAGCTTGGGACTACGGAGCGATGAGCAGTTCTTC
CASSLGLRSDEQFF
>TRBJ2-7|TRBV15|few|.
TGTGCCACCAGCAGAGGTCGGGACGGCTACGAGCAGTACTTC
CATSRGRDGYEQYF
>TRBJ2-1|TRBV6-6|.|.
TGTGCCAGCAGTTACGAGGGTTCCCTCTTATACAATGAGCAGTTCTTC
CASSYEGSLLYNEQFF
>TRBJ1-4|TRBV7-2|few|.
TGTGCCAGCAGCTATGGGCCAGATGAAAAACTGTTTTTT
CASSYGPDEKLFF
>TRBJ2-3|TRBV4-1|few|.
TGCGCCAGCAGCCACATAGGGAGTGCGCAGTATTTT
CASSHIGSAQYF
>TRBJ1-2|TRBV12-3/TRBV12-4|.|.
TGTGCCAGCAGTTTAGCGGCGAGGGCCTACACCTTC
CASSLAARAYTF
>TRBJ2-5|TRBV10-3|.|TRBD1
TGTGCCATCAGTCAGCAGGGGGCGCGTCTGGAGACCCAGTACTTC
CAISQQGARLETQYF
>TRBJ1-1|TRBV4-1|.|.
TGCGCCAGCAGCCATGGAGGTCGCGACGGTGAAGCTTTCTTT
CASSHGGRDGEAFF
>TRBJ2-5|TRBV20-1|.|TRBD1
TGCAGTGCTAGAGATCCGGGACAGGAGGCTTCCCTTCAAGAGACCCAGTACTTC
CSARDPGQEASLQETQYF
>TRBJ2-5|TRBV7-8|.|TRBD1
TGTGCCAGCAGCTTAGCTGAGGGGGCCGGCTGGGGGGAGACCCAGTACTTC
CASSLAEGAGWGETQYF
>TRBJ1-6|TRBV6-2/TRBV6-3|.|TRBD1
TGTGCCAGCAGTTCTAGACAGGGGGGATCACCCCTCCACTTT
CASSSRQGGSPLHF
>TRBJ1-5|TRBV4-1|.|.
TGCGCCAGCAGCCAAGAGGGGTGGCGGGGCGCCAATCAGCCCCAGCATTTT
CASSQEGWRGANQPQHF
>TRBJ2-6|TRBV29-1|.|TRBD1
TGCAGCGTGGAACAGGGGGCGGAAGGGGTCAACGTCCTGACTTTC
CSVEQGAEGVNVLTF
>TRBJ2-7|TRBV27|.|TRBD2
TGTGCCAGCGGGAGGACTAGCGGGCGGACCTACGAGCAGTACTTC
CASGRTSGRTYEQYF
>TRBJ2-1|TRBV2|.|.
TGTGCCAGCAGACGGTCCCTAGAACCTACTCAGTTCTTC
CASRRSLEPTQFF
>TRBJ2-7|TRBV5-1|.|TRBD1
TGCGCCAGCAGCTTGACAGGGGCCCTCGCCGAGCAGTACTTC
CASSLTGALAEQYF
>TRBJ2-5|TRBV6-5|.|.
TGTGCCAGCATCCAGGGTGACGAGACCCAGTACTTC
CASIQGDETQYF
>TRBJ2-5|TRBV7-9|.|.
TGTGCCAGCAGCCGCTCCGGGGCAGAGACCCAGTACTTC
CASSRSGAETQYF